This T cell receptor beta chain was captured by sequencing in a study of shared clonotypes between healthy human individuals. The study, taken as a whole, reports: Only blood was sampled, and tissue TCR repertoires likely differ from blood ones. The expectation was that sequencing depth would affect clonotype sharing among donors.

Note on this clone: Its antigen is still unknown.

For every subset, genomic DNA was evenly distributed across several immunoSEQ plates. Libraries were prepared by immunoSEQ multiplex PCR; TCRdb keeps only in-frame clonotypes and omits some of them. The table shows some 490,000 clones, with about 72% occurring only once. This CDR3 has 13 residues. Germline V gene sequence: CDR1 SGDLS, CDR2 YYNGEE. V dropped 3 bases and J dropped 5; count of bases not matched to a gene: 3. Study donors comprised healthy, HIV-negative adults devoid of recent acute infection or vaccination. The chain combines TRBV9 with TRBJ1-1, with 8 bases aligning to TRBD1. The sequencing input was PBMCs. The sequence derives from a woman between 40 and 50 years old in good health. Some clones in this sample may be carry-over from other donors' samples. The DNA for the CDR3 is TGTGCCAGCAGCGAGACAGGGGTTACTGAAGCTTTCTTT. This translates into CASSETGVTEAFF.